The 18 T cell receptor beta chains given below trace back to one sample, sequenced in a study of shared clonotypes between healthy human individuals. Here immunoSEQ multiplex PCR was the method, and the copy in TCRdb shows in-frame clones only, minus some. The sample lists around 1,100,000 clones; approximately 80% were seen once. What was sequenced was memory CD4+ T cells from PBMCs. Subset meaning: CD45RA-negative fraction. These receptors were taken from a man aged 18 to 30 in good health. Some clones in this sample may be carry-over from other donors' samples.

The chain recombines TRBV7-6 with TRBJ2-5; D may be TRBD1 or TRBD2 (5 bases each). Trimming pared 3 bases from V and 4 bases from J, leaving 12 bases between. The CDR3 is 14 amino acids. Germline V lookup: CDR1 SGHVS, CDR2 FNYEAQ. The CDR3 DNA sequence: TGTGCCAGCAGCTTTTGGGGACGGGGAGAGACCCAGTACTTC. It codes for CASSFWGRGETQYF.

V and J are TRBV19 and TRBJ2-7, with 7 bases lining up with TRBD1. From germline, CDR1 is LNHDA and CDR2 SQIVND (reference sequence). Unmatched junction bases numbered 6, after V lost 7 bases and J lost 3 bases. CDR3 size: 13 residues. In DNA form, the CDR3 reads TGTGCCAGTATCCCCCCAGGGGGCTACGAGCAGTACTTC. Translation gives CASIPPGGYEQYF.

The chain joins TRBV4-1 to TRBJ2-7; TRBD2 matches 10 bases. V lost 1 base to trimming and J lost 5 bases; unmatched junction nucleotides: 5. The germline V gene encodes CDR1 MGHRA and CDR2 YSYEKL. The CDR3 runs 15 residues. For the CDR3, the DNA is TGCGCCAGCAGCCAAGTTAGCGGGAGGAGCCACGAGCAGTACTTC. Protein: CASSQVSGRSHEQYF.

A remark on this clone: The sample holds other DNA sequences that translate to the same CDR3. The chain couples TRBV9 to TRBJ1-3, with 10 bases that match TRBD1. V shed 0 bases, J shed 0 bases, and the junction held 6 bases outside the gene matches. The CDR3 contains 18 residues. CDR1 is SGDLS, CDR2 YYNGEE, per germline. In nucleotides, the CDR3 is TGTGCCAGCAGCGTAGCCTCCGGGACAGGGGTCTCTGGAAACACCATATATTTT. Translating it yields CASSVASGTGVSGNTIYF.

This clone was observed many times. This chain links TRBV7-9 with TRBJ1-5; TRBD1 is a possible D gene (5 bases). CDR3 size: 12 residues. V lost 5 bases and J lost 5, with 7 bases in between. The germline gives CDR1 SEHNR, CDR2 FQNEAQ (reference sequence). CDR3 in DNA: TGTGCCAGCAGCCGGGGGGATCAGCCCCAGCATTTT. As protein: CASSRGDQPQHF.

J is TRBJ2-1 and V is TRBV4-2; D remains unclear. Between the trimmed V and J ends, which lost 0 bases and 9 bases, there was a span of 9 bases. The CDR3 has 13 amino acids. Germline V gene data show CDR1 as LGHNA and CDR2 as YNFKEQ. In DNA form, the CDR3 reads TGTGCCAGCAGCCAAGATTCGATGCGTGAGCAGTTCTTC. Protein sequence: CASSQDSMREQFF.

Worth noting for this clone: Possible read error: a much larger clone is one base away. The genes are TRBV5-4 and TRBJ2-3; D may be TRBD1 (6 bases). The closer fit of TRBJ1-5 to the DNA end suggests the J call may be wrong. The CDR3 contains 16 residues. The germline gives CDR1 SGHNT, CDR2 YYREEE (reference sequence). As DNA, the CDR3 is TGTGCCAGCAGGCGGACTAGCGGGGGCCCCGGAGATACGCAGCATTTT. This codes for CASRRTSGGPGDTQHF.

CDR3 region: CASSLAPPGTSYEQFF. Here the CDR3 DNA reads TGTGCCAGCAGCTTAGCGCCCCCGGGGACTAGTTATGAGCAGTTCTTC. This chain links TRBV7-6 with TRBJ2-1, with 8 positions matching TRBD2. CDR1 is SGHVS, CDR2 FNYEAQ, per germline. After removal of 0 bases from V and 8 bases from J, the junction contained 9 bases not matched to a gene. This CDR3 contains 16 residues.

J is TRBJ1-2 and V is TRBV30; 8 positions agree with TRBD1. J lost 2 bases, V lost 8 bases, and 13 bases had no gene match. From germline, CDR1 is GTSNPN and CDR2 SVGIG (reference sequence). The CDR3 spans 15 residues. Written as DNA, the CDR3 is TGTGCCGGCTATAAGACAGGGGCGCCAAACTATGGCTACACCTTC. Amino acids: CAGYKTGAPNYGYTF.

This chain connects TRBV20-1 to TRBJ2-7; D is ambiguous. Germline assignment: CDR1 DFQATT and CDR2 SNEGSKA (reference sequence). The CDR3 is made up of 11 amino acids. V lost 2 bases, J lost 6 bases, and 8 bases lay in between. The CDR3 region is CSARRPGEQYF. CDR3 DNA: TGCAGTGCTAGACGCCCCGGCGAGCAGTACTTC.

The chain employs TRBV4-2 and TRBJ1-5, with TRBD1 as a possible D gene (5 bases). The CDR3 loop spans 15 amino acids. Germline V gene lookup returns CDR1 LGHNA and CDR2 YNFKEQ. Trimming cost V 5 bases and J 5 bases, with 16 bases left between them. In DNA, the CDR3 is TGTGCCAGCAGCAAGGGGAGACGGGGGGATCAGCCCCAGCATTTT. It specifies CASSKGRRGDQPQHF.

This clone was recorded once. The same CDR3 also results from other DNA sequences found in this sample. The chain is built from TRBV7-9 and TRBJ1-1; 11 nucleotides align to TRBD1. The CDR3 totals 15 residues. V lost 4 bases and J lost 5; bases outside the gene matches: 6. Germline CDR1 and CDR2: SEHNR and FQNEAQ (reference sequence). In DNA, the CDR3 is TGTGCCAGCAGCTCTCGGGGACAGGGGGGGACTGAAGCTTTCTTT. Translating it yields CASSSRGQGGTEAFF.

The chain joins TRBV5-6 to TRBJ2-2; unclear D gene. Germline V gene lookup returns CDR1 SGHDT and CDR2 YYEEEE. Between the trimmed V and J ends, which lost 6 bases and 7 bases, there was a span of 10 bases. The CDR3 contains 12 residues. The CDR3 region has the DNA TGTGCCAGCAACCGTAATAGCGGGGAGCTGTTTTTT. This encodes CASNRNSGELFF.

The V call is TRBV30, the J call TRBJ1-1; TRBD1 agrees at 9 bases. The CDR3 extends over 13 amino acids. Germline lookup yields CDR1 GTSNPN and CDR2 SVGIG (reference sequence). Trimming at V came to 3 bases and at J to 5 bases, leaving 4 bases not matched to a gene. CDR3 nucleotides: TGTGCCTGGAGACAGGGGGCAGGTACTGAAGCTTTCTTT. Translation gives CAWRQGAGTEAFF.

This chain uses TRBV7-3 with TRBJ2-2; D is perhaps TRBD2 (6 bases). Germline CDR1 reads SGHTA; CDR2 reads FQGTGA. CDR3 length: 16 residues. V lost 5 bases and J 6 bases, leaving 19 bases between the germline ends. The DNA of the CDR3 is TGTGCCAGCAGCCCGATGGGGGGTGACCCCCCCGGGGAGCTGTTTTTT. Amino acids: CASSPMGGDPPGELFF.

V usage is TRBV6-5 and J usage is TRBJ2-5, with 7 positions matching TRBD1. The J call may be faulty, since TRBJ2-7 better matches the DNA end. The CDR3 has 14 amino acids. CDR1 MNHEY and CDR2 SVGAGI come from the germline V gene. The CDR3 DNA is TGTGCCAGCAGAATGGACAGGATCTCCTACGAGCAGTACTTC. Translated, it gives CASRMDRISYEQYF.

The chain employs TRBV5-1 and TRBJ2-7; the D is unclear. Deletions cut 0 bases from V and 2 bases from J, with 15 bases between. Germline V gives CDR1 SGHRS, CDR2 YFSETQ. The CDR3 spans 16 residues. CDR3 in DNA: TGCGCCAGCAGCTTGGGAGGCGTGGACGCCACCTACGAGCAGTACTTC. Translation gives CASSLGGVDATYEQYF.

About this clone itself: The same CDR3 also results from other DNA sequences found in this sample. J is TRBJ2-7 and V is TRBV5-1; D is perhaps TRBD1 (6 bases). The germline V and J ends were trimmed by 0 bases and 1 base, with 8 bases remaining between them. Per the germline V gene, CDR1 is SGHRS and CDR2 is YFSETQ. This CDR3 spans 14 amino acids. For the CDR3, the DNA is TGCGCCAGCAGCTTGGCAGGGGATTCCTACGAGCAGTACTTC. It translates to CASSLAGDSYEQYF.